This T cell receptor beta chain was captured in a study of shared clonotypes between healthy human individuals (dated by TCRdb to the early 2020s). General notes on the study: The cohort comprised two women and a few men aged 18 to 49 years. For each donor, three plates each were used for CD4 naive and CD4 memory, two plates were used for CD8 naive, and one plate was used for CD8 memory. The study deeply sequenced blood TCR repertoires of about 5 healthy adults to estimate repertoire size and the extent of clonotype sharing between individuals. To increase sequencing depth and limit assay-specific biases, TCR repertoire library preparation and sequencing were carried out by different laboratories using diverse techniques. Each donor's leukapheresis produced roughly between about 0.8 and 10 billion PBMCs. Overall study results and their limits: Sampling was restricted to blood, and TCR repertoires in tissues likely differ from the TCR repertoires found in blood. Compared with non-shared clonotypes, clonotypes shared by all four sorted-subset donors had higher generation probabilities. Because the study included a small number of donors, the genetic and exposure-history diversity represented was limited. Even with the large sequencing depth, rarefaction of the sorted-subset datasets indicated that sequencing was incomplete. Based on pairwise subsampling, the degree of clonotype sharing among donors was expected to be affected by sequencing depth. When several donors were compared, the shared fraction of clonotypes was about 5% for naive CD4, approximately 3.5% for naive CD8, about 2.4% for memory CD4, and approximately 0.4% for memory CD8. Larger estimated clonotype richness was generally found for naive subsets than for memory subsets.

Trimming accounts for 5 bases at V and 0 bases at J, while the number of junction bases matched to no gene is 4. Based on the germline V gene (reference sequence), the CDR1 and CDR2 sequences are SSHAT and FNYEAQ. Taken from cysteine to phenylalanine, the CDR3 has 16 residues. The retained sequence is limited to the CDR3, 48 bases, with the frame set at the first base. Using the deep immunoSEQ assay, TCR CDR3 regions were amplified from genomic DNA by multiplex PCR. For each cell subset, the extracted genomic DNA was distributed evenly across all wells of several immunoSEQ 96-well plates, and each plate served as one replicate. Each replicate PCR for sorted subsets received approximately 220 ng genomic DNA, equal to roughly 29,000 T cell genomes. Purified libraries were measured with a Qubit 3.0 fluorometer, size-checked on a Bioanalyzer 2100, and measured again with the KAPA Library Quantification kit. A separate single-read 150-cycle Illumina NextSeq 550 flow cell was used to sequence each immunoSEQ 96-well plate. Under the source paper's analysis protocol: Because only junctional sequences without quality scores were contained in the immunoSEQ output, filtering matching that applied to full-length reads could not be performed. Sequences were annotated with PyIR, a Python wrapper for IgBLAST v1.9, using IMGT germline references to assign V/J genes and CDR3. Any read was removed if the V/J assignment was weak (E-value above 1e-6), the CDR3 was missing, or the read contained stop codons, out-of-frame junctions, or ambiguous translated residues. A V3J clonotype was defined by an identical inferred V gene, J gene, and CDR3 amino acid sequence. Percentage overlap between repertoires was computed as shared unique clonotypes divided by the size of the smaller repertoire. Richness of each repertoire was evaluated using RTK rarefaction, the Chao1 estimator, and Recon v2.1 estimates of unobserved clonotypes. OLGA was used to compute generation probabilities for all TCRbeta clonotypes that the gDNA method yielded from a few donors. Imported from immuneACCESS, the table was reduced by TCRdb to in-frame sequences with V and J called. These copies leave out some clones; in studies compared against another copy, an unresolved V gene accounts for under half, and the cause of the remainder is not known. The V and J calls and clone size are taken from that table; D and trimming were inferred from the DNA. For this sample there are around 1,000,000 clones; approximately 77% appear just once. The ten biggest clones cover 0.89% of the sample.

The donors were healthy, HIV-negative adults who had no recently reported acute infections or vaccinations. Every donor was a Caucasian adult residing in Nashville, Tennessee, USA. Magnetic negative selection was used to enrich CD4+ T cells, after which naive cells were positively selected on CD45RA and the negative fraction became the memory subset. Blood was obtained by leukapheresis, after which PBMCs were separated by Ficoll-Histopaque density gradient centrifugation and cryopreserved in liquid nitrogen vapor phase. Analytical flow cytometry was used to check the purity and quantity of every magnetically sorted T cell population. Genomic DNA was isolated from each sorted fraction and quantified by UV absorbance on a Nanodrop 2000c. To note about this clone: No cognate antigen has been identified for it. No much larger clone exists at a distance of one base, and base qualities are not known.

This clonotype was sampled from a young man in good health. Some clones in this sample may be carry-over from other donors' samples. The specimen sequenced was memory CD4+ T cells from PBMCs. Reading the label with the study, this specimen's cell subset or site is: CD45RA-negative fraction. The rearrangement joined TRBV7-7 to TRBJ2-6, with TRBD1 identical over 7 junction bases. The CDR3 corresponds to CASSRDRASGANVLTF. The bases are TGTGCCAGCAGCCGAGACAGGGCCTCTGGGGCCAACGTCCTGACTTTC.